The 2 T cell receptor beta chains in this list originate from one sample, sequenced in a study of blood T cells in healthy people across ages. Primed by a sample-barcoded 5' primer and a J-beta primer mix, a second PCR proceeded for about 6 to 11 cycles. In TCRdb, the 5' RACE reads were re-called with MiXCR into one record per CDR3 protein. The sample yields some 1.8 million distinct CDR3 sequences, around 42% seen once. Source material: blood. The source of these receptors is a human donor in good health.

This clonotype was recorded only once. The chain couples TRBV27 to TRBJ2-1, with no clear D. The CDR3 is made up of 19 amino acids. V gave up 6 bases and J gave up 3 bases, with 27 bases separating them. Germline V gene sequence: CDR1 MNHEY, CDR2 SMNVEV (reference sequence). The CDR3 sequence: CASSPHPSGGSQLYNEQFF. The DNA for the CDR3 is TGTGCCAGCAGCCCTCACCCGTCGGGTGGTTCCCAACTCTACAATGAGCAGTTCTTC.

The chain recombines TRBV20-1 with TRBJ2-1; 7 nucleotides agree with TRBD2. With 6 bases clipped from V and 3 bases from J, the junction kept 8 bases outside the gene matches. CDR3 length equals 14 residues. CDR1 is DFQATT and CDR2 is SNEGSKA in the germline V gene (reference sequence). CDR3 nucleotides: TGCAGTGCCGTGGGCGGGGGACTCTACAATGAGCAGTTCTTC. Translating gives CSAVGGGLYNEQFF.